The 5 T cell receptor beta chains below were found in one sample sequenced in a study of T cell responses to AZD1222 COVID-19 vaccine. This table comes from immunoSEQ multiplex PCR, and its TCRdb copy is limited to in-frame clones, with some not included. The sample lists roughly 100,000 clones; roughly 80% were seen once. The source was peripheral blood, collected 28 days after the second AZD1222 dose. The receptors here all came from an adult who received the AZD1222 COVID-19 vaccine.

CDR3 nucleotide sequence: TGTGCCAGCAGGGGGACAGGGCAGGACTATGGCTACACCTTC. Translation gives CASRGTGQDYGYTF. The V gene is TRBV6-5, the J gene TRBJ1-2; 9 bases align to TRBD1. With 6 bases clipped from V and 3 bases from J, the junction kept 5 bases outside the gene matches. CDR3 length: 14 amino acids. In germline, CDR1 is MNHEY, CDR2 SVGAGI.

This chain links TRBV5-4 with TRBJ1-6; the D is unclear. The CDR3 covers 12 residues. Germline-derived CDR1 and CDR2 are SGHNT and YYREEE (reference sequence). V dropped 0 bases and J dropped 7 bases, with 2 bases sitting between them. This CDR3 is CASSLDNSPLHF. The CDR3 DNA sequence: TGTGCCAGCAGCTTGGACAATTCACCCCTCCACTTT.

The rearrangement links TRBV2 to TRBJ1-5, with 10 bases lining up with TRBD1. This CDR3 spans 15 amino acids. The J segment lost 2 bases and the V segment lost 6 bases, leaving 4 bases of the junction unmatched. Germline CDR1 and CDR2: SNHLY and FYNNEI. The CDR3 sequence is CASSPGTGGNQPQHF. CDR3 nucleotides: TGTGCCAGCAGCCCCGGGACAGGGGGCAATCAGCCCCAGCATTTT.

This clone was counted a single time. The J gene is TRBJ2-6, the V gene TRBV5-1; TRBD1 is a possible D gene (5 bases). The ends were cut back, 2 bases at V and 1 base at J, with 16 bases in the middle. CDR1 is SGHRS and CDR2 is YFSETQ in the germline V gene. CDR3 length equals 18 residues. In nucleotides, the CDR3 is TGCGCCAGCAGCTTCTACTTAGCTCCAGGGTCTGGGGCCAACGTCCTGACTTTC. It encodes CASSFYLAPGSGANVLTF.

V is TRBV12-5 and J is TRBJ1-4; possible D gene TRBD1, 5 bases. Germline values: CDR1 LGHNT, CDR2 FRNRAP. The CDR3 contains 16 residues. The V gene lost 5 bases and the J gene lost 0 bases, with 13 bases spanning the gap. In DNA form, the CDR3 reads TGTGCTAGTGGTCGGCGGGGGGACCCAACTAATGAAAAACTGTTTTTT. This gives the protein CASGRRGDPTNEKLFF.